The entry that follows covers one TCR beta chain sequence. These data are taken from a study of blood T cell repertoires in COVID-19. Study-level background: Sample material is recorded as cDNA or gDNA derived from T cells, B-cell-depleted T cells, or PBMCs.

In the authors' methods: Nucleated cell number was recorded as an estimate derived from reference gene primer amplification. TCRdb's copy holds only in-frame clones and misses some; the assay was immunoSEQ multiplex PCR. V and J calls and clone size are those listed in that table; D and trimming were worked out from the DNA. The sample yields about 140,000 clones, 80% to 85% seen once. The CDR3 consists of 14 residues. V shed 0 bases and J shed 6 bases, with 10 bases lying between them. Enrolled during active infection, Seattle patients were then followed longitudinally. The sequenced sample consisted of peripheral blood. The sequence came from a man aged 30 to 39 with COVID-19, enrolled during active disease. V usage is TRBV6-7 and J usage is TRBJ2-3; D is perhaps TRBD2 (5 bases). TRBV6-7 is assigned to the ORF class and has an uncertain function. The CDR3 loop reads CASSYSRESDTQYF. The CDR3 coding sequence is TGTGCCAGCAGTTACTCGAGGGAGTCCGATACGCAGTATTTT.